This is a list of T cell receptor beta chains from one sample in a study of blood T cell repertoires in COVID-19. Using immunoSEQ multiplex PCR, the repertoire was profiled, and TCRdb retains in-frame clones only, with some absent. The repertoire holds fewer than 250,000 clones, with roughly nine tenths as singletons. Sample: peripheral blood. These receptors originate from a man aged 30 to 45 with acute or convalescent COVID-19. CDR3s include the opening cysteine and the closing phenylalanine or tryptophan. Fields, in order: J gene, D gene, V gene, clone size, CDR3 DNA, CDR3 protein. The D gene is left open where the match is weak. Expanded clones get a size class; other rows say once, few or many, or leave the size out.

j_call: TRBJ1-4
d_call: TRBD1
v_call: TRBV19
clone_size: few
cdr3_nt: TGTGCCAGTAGTGGGACAGGGAGGCTGCATGAAAAACTGTTTTTT
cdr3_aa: CASSGTGRLHEKLFF

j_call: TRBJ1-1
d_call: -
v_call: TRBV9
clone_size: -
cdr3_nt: TGTGCCGGCAGCGTCCCTCAGGGAAACACTGAAGCTTTCTTT
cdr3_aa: CAGSVPQGNTEAFF

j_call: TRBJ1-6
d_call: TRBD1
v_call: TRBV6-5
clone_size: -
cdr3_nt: TGTGCCAGTCGACGGGACAGACCCCTCCACTTT
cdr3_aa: CASRRDRPLHF

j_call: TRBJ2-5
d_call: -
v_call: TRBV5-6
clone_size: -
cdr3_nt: TGTGCCAGCAGCTTTACACGGGTAGAGACCCAGTACTTC
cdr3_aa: CASSFTRVETQYF

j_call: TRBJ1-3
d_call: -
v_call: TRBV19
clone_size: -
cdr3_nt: TGTGCCACACAGACAGCAATCTCTGGAAACACCATATATTTT
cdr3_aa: CATQTAISGNTIYF

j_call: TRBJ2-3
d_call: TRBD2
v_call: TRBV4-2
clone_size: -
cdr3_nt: TGTGCCAGCAGCCAAGATAGTGCGGGAGGGCCTGCAGATACGCAGTATTTT
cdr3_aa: CASSQDSAGGPADTQYF

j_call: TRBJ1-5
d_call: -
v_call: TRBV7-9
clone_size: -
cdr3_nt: TGTGCCAGCTCTCGGGGCACAGGGCAGCCCCAGCATTTT
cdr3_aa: CASSRGTGQPQHF

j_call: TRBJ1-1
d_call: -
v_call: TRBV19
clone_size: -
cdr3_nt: TGTGCCAGTAGTGTTACAGGGTTGAACACTGAAGCTTTCTTT
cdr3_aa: CASSVTGLNTEAFF

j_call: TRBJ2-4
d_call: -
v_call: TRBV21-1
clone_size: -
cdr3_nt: TGTGCCAGCATTGGTCGGGGGGAGCGTAAAAACATTCAGTACTTC
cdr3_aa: CASIGRGERKNIQYF

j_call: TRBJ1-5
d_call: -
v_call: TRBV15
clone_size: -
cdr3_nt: TGTGCCACCAGCAGAGAGCGGGCCAGGACAGCTAGCAATCAGCCCCAGCATTTT
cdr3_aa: CATSRERARTASNQPQHF

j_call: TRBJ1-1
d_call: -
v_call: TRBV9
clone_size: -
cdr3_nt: TGTGCCAGCAGCGTAGCCCCCGTCAGGAACACTGAAGCTTTCTTT
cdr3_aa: CASSVAPVRNTEAFF

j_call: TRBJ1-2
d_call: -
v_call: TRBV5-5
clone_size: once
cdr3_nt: TGTGCCAGCAGCTTGTCCCCCACGGGGGACCTATATGGCTACACCTTC
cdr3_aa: CASSLSPTGDLYGYTF

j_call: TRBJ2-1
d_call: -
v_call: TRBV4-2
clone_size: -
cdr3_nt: TGTGCCAGCAGCCAAGGGGTCGGGGGTGGTTACAATGAGCAGTTCTTC
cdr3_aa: CASSQGVGGGYNEQFF

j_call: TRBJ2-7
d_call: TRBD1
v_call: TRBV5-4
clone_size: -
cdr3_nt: TGTGCCAGCAGCTTGGGGGCAGGGGGCTACGAGCAGTACTTC
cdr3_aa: CASSLGAGGYEQYF

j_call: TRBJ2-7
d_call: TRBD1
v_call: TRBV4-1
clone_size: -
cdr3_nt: TGCGCCAGCAGCCAAGATCCGGGACAGACATACGAGCAGTACTTC
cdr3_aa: CASSQDPGQTYEQYF

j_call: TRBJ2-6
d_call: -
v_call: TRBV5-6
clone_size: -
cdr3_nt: TGTGCCAGCAGCTTCCGGGGAAACTCTGGGGCCAACGTCCTGACTTTC
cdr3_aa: CASSFRGNSGANVLTF

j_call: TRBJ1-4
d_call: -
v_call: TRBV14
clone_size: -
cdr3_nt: TGTGCCAGCAGCGACGGTACAGGTTTGACTAATGAAAAACTGTTTTTT
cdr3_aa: CASSDGTGLTNEKLFF

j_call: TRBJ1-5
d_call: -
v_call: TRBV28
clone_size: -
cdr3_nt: TGTGCCAGCAGTGAAACAGGGTCCCAGCATTTT
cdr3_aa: CASSETGSQHF

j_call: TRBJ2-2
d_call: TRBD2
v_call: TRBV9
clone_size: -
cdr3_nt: TGTGCCAGCAGCGTTAGCGGGGGGGCGAACACCGGGGAGCTGTTTTTT
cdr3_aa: CASSVSGGANTGELFF

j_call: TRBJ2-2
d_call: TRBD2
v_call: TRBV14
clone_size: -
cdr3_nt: TGTGCCAGCAGCCCCGTGGTCGGGAGGGCGAACACCGGGGAGCTGTTTTTT
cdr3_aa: CASSPVVGRANTGELFF

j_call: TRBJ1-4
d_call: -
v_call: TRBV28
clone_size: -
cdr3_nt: TGTGCCAGCAGTCGGACGGGACACTTATATGAAAAACTGTTTTTT
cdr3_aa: CASSRTGHLYEKLFF

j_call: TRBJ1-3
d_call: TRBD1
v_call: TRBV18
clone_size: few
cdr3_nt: TGTGCCAGCTCACCACCGTTTCAGGACAGGGATGGCACCATATATTTT
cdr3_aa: CASSPPFQDRDGTIYF

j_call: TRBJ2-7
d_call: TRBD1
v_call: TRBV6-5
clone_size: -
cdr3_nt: TGTGCCAGCAGTTACAGGGGGCCCTCCTACGAGCAGTACTTC
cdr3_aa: CASSYRGPSYEQYF

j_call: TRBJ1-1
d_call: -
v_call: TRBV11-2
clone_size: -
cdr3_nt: TGTGCCAGCAGCTCCTCGGTATTGACTGAAGCTTTCTTT
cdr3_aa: CASSSSVLTEAFF

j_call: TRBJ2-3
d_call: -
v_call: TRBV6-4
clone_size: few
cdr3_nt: TGTGCCAGCAGCTCTACGGACGGACTGAGGCAGTATTTT
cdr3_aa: CASSSTDGLRQYF

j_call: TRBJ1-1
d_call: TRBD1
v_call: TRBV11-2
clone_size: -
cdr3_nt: TGTGCCAGCAGCCTGCAAACCACCGGGACAGCGAACACTGAAGCTTTCTTT
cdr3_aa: CASSLQTTGTANTEAFF

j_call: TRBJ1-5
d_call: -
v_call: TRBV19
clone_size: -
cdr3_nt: TGTGCCAGTATTCCGGCGACAGGTAGCAATCAGCCCCAGCATTTT
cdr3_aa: CASIPATGSNQPQHF

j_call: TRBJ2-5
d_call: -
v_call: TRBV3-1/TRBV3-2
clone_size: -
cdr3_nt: TGTGCCAGCAGCCTGGACAGTCAAGAGACCCAGTACTTC
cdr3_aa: CASSLDSQETQYF